Shown below are 18 T cell receptor beta chains from a single sample sequenced in a study of T cell clonality in common variable immunodeficiency. The repertoire was sequenced with immunoSEQ multiplex PCR; TCRdb's copy has only in-frame clones and lacks some. Singletons are absent from the sample, which has 45,000 to 60,000 clones. Specimen: peripheral blood mononuclear cells. The receptors were gathered from a person aged 18 to 75 in good health.

There are many counts of this clone. The CDR3 end is not reached by the read, which stops 3 residues before it; the germline J gene fills it in. This sequence joins TRBV5-1 and TRBJ1-5; 9 nucleotides agree with TRBD1. V dropped 4 bases and J dropped 3; count of bases not matched to a gene: 5. The CDR3 runs 15 residues. CDR1 is SGHRS, CDR2 YFSETQ, per germline. CDR3 DNA (partial): TGCGCCAGCAGCCCCGGGACAGGGAACAATCAGCCC. This gives the protein CASSPGTGNNQP. From start to end, the CDR3 is CASSPGTGNNQPQHF.

This clone was seen at least ten times. The CDR3 goes on 3 residues after the read ends, and that part is filled in from the germline J gene. The chain recombines TRBV11-2 with TRBJ2-3; no clear D gene. CDR1 and CDR2 (germline): SGHAT, FQNNGV. The CDR3 runs to 12 residues. Partial CDR3 DNA: TGTGCCAGCAGCTTAGGGCCCGGGACG. It translates to CASSLGPGT. The entire CDR3 reads CASSLGPGTQYF. Full variable domain (rest looked up from reference TRBV11-2 and TRBJ2-3): EAGVAQSPRYKIIEKRQSVAFWCNPISGHATLYWYQQILGQGPKLLIQFQNNGVVDDSQLPKDRFSAERLKGVDSTLKIQPAKLEDSAVYLCASSLGPGTQYFGPGTRLTVL.

This clone was detected only a few times. CDR3 bases read: TGTGCCAGCGGGTACGGGGACAACTACGAG. Encoded protein: CASGYGDNYE. The entire CDR3 reads CASGYGDNYEQYF. V gene TRBV27 combines with J gene TRBJ2-7, with D perhaps matching TRBD1 (6 bases). The read falls 3 residues short of the CDR3 end, and the missing part is taken from the germline J gene. Trimming removed 8 bases at V and 3 bases at J, with 14 bases between. The CDR3 has 13 amino acids. CDR1 and CDR2 from the germline V gene are MNHEY and SMNVEV (reference sequence).

At least ten counts were recorded for this clone. The CDR3 extends 3 residues past the end of the read, so its final part is completed from the germline J gene. The chain employs TRBV5-1 and TRBJ1-1; D perhaps matches TRBD1 (5 bases). The CDR3 is made up of 13 amino acids. Germline lookup yields CDR1 SGHRS and CDR2 YFSETQ. The V and J ends lost 7 bases and 0 bases respectively, with 10 bases between them. CDR3 DNA, as far as it was read: TGCGCCAGCGGGCCAGGGCTGAACACTGAA. Translating it yields CASGPGLNTE. The entire CDR3 is CASGPGLNTEAFF.

There are many counts of this clone. The read falls 3 residues short of the CDR3 end, and the missing part is taken from the germline J gene. The chain employs TRBV9 and TRBJ2-5; 7 bases are shared with TRBD2. The CDR3 totals 15 residues. Germline assignment: CDR1 SGDLS and CDR2 YYNGEE. Unmatched junction bases numbered 7, after V lost 0 bases and J lost 5 bases. The CDR3 protein is CASSVAFARGETQYF. The DNA read from the CDR3 is TGTGCCAGCAGCGTAGCTTTCGCGCGGGGGGAGACC.

This clone was recorded at least ten times. The missing CDR3 end, 3 residues past where the read stops, is filled in from the germline J gene. The gene calls are TRBV20-1 and TRBJ2-7; 12 bases agree with TRBD2. Trimming took 0 bases from V and 0 from J; bases not matched to a gene: 6. The CDR3 runs 17 residues. Germline CDR1 DFQATT, CDR2 SNEGSKA (reference sequence). CDR3 bases read: TGCAGTGCTAGAGATGCGTCGGGACTAGCGGGCTCCTACGAG. This translates into CSARDASGLAGSYE. In full, the CDR3 reads CSARDASGLAGSYEQYF.

This clone was detected many times. Coverage ceases 3 residues before the CDR3 finishes, and the germline J gene fills in the end. The chain carries TRBV4-2 and TRBJ1-6, with a possible D match to TRBD1 (6 bases). The CDR3 spans 18 residues. Germline V gives CDR1 LGHNA, CDR2 YNFKEQ. V was pared by 0 bases and J by 10 bases, with 22 bases between. The DNA read from the CDR3 is TGTGCCAGCAGCCAAGATGTGGGTGTCAGGACCCAGGGGTCACCC. It translates to CASSQDVGVRTQGSP. The full CDR3 sequence reads CASSQDVGVRTQGSPLHF.

This clone was seen ten or more times. The CDR3 end falls 3 residues outside the read, so it is completed with the germline J gene. The rearrangement joins TRBV5-1 to TRBJ2-7, with a possible D match to TRBD1 (5 bases). V gave up 5 bases and J gave up 5 bases, with 11 bases separating them. The CDR3 totals 12 residues. Germline V gene lookup returns CDR1 SGHRS and CDR2 YFSETQ. The sequenced part of the CDR3 DNA is TGCGCCAGCAGTTACGACAGTGACGAG. Protein: CASSYDSDE. The complete CDR3 reads CASSYDSDEQYF.

As to this clone: The read terminates 3 residues before the CDR3 end, so the remaining end is supplied by the germline J gene. The chain has TRBV7-8 and TRBJ2-2; TRBD1 agrees at 9 bases. Per the germline V gene, CDR1 is SGHVS and CDR2 is FQNEAQ. The CDR3 extends over 17 amino acids. The CDR3 DNA, read in part, is TGTGCCAGCAGCTTAGGGACAGGGGCGCAAGTGAATTCACCG. This codes for CASSLGTGAQVNSP. The whole CDR3 reads CASSLGTGAQVNSPLFF.

At least ten counts were recorded for this clone. Read data end 3 residues before the CDR3 end; the end is taken from the germline J gene. The chain couples TRBV20-1 to TRBJ1-5; D not certain. Germline CDR1 DFQATT, CDR2 SNEGSKA (reference sequence). The CDR3 spans 12 residues. The CDR3 bases that were read are TGCGGTTCAGGCGACGGCAATCAGCCC. It specifies CGSGDGNQP. In full, the CDR3 reads CGSGDGNQPQHF.

This clone was seen a few times. The CDR3 is CAWSLAAPTDTYTF. The part of the CDR3 DNA that was read is TGTGCCTGGAGTCTAGCTGCCCCCACAGATACC. This chain links TRBV30 with TRBJ1-2, with D unresolved. Coverage ceases 3 residues before the CDR3 finishes, and the germline J gene fills in the end. Germline values: CDR1 GTSNPN, CDR2 SVGIG (reference sequence). The CDR3 is 14 residues long.

At least ten counts were recorded for this clone. The CDR3 end falls 3 residues outside the read, so it is completed with the germline J gene. This chain links TRBV7-2 with TRBJ2-5, with D tentatively TRBD1 (5 bases). The CDR3 is 13 amino acids. V was shortened by 4 bases and J by 4 bases, with 10 bases between the two germline ends. CDR1 is SGHTA, CDR2 FQGNSA, per germline. CDR3 sequence: CASSSRVGETQYF. The DNA read from the CDR3 is TGTGCCAGCAGCTCCAGGGTTGGAGAGACC.

This clone was found many times. The sequence runs out 3 residues before the end of the CDR3; the remainder is reconstructed from the germline J gene. This chain connects TRBV5-5 to TRBJ2-7; tentative D call: TRBD1 (5 bases). Germline loops: CDR1 SGHKS, CDR2 YYEKEE (reference sequence). The CDR3 spans 12 residues. Trimming left V 4 bases short and J 6 bases short, with 11 bases between. CDR3 DNA (partial): TGTGCCAGCAGCAGGCAGGGCCTCGAG. Translated, it gives CASSRQGLE. The full CDR3 sequence reads CASSRQGLEQYF.

At least ten counts were recorded for this clone. The read finishes 3 residues shy of the CDR3 end, and the germline J gene is used to complete it. The chain recombines TRBV30 with TRBJ2-2; D remains ambiguous. The CDR3 extends over 12 amino acids. With 0 bases removed from V and 7 bases from J, the gap between germline ends came to 6 bases. Germline loops: CDR1 GTSNPN, CDR2 SVGIG (reference sequence). The CDR3 DNA, read in part, is TGTGCCTGGAGTGTCTTCTTCGGGGAG. Translation: CAWSVFFGE. The entire CDR3 protein is CAWSVFFGELFF. Supplemented by reference TRBV30 and TRBJ2-2, the full variable domain reads SQTIHQWPATLVQPVGSPLSLECTVEGTSNPNLYWYRQAAGRGLQLLFYSVGIGQISSEVPQNLSASRPQDRQFILSSKKLLLSDSGFYLCAWSVFFGELFFGEGSRLTVL.

The sample holds many counts of this clone. Read coverage stops 3 residues before the CDR3 terminus; the germline J gene supplies the remainder. The rearrangement uses TRBV4-2 and TRBJ2-3; TRBD2 might be the D (6 bases). The CDR3 loop spans 15 amino acids. The germline CDR1 and CDR2 sequences are LGHNA and YNFKEQ. V lost 6 bases to trimming and J lost 2 bases, with 15 bases between them. The CDR3 protein is CASRTGDSLTDTQYF. CDR3 DNA (partial): TGTGCCAGCAGAACTGGGGACTCACTCACAGATACG.

For this clone: The read gets to within 3 residues of the CDR3 end, and the germline J gene fills in the rest. The chain links TRBV19 to TRBJ2-1, with TRBD2 identical over 8 bases. The V gene end was trimmed by 3 bases and the J gene end by 2 bases; junction bases not matched to a gene: 3. The V gene's germline CDR1 is LNHDA and CDR2 SQIVND (reference sequence). The CDR3 runs 15 residues. The CDR3 is CASSMSGGTYNEQFF. CDR3 DNA (partial): TGTGCCAGTAGTATGAGCGGGGGAACCTACAATGAG.

This clone was counted many times. The read terminates 3 residues before the CDR3 end, so the remaining end is supplied by the germline J gene. The chain links TRBV7-2 to TRBJ2-2, with a possible D match to TRBD1 (6 bases). The CDR3 is made up of 15 amino acids. From germline, CDR1 is SGHTA and CDR2 FQGNSA. V shed 2 bases and J shed 2 bases, with 9 bases lying between them. The CDR3 spells CASSLQGPNTGELFF. The CDR3 bases that were read are TGTGCCAGCAGCTTACAGGGGCCTAACACCGGGGAG.

Details on this clone: The read ends 3 residues early relative to the CDR3; the germline J gene fills the gap. The chain links TRBV18 to TRBJ1-1; perhaps TRBD1 as D (5 bases). The germline V gene encodes CDR1 KGHSH and CDR2 LQKENI. Trimming stripped 2 bases from V and 7 bases from J, with 14 bases between. The CDR3 length is 14 residues. This chain's CDR3 is CASSPGLQGVEAFF. CDR3 DNA, as far as it was read: TGTGCCAGCTCACCAGGGCTTCAGGGAGTTGAA.